This TCR beta chain was observed in a study of blood T cell repertoires in COVID-19. V shed 6 bases and J 5 bases; nucleotides not matched to a gene: 18. Germline CDR1 and CDR2: MNHEY and SMNVEV (reference sequence). The CDR3 is 18 amino acids. Measured with immunoSEQ multiplex PCR; TCRdb has only the in-frame clones, and not every one. Among 300,000 to 400,000 clones listed, more than 75% were seen once. The rearrangement uses TRBV27 and TRBJ2-3; 9 bases fit TRBD2. The receptor was derived from a woman younger than 35 who had recovered from COVID-19. The sample comprised PBMCs or T cells enriched from blood (not recorded which). The CDR3 sequence is CASSLVPPSGVWGDTQYF. The DNA of the CDR3 is TGTGCCAGCAGCTTAGTTCCCCCTAGCGGGGTGTGGGGAGATACGCAGTATTTT.